This T cell receptor beta chain emerged from a study of CD8 T cells in Susac syndrome. Germline values: CDR1 SEHNR, CDR2 FQNEAQ (reference sequence). The V and J ends lost 5 bases and 4 bases, in that order; junction bases with no gene match: 15. The CDR3 has 19 amino acids. An amount of RNA that ranged from roughly 0.45 to 1 ug was reverse transcribed with random hexamers. Amplification of TCR beta CDR3 by immunoSEQ multiplex PCR spanned 54 Vbeta and 13 Jbeta. TCRdb re-derived calls from the immunoSEQ multiplex PCR reads in MiXCR, one entry per CDR3 protein. The sample has some 170,000 distinct CDR3 sequences, roughly 94% seen once; the top ten hold around 0.093%. The authors carried out high-throughput sequencing of TCR beta. They applied it to CD8+ and CD4+ T cells obtained from blood.

The receptor comes from a human donor with multiple sclerosis. The chain links TRBV7-9 to TRBJ2-2; 11 bases are a match to TRBD2. The sequencing sample was made of CD4+ T cells from PBMCs. CDR3 amino acids: CASSNNPLLAGVTTGELFF. The CDR3 DNA reads as TGTGCCAGCAGCAACAACCCGTTACTAGCGGGAGTCACCACCGGGGAGCTGTTTTTT.